This T cell receptor (beta chain) was retrieved from a study of T and B cells in COVID-19 patients (dated by TCRdb to 2018 to 2021). In terms of the full investigation: Using TRB and IGH repertoire sequencing of peripheral blood, the study characterized adaptive immunity in COVID-19 patients who had active infection or had recovered. The recovered cohort included 19 patients who contributed about 21 samples, and most of those patients had mild to moderate COVID-19 that was managed on an outpatient basis. The recovered cohort had a median age of around 35 years, compared with around 65 years in the active-infection cohort. Of the 20 patients in the active-infection cohort, roughly 11 were critically ill and needed mechanical ventilation or ECMO. Comorbidities linked to unfavorable COVID-19 outcome were present in about 90% of the roughly 20 patients in the active-infection cohort. The repository of TCR and BCR sequences included about 69 time points from more than 35 patients, and more than 7 million TCR sequences were analysed. Two patients belonged to both the recovered and active cohorts because samples were available from active disease and after recovery. For the repertoire analyses, the comparison was an age-matched reference group of about 36 healthy donors who were negative for COVID-19 antibodies. Up to about 10 follow-up blood samples were collected per patient, with some samples spanning different disease stages in the same individual.

The sequencing machine was an Illumina MiSeq. Multiplex PCR with BIOMED2 TRB-A/B primer pools was used to amplify TRB rearrangements. Illumina-compatible adapters and 7-nucleotide sample barcodes were added to the amplicons in two consecutive PCRs. All library PCRs used Phusion HS II polymerase. The amplicons were purified from gel with the NucleoSpin Gel and PCR Clean-up kit, measured on Qubit, and combined at around 4.2 nM. Before Illumina next-generation sequencing, the quality of the amplicon pool was assessed on an Agilent 2100 Bioanalyzer. The study's own analysis went as follows. Annotation of TRB rearrangements was performed with MiXCR 3.0.8 using the default MiXCR reference library. Sequences with fewer than 2 reads and non-productive reads were filtered out, and every unique CDR3 nucleotide sequence was treated as a single clone. R 3.5.1 was used to calculate clonality, diversity, richness and V-J gene usage. GLIPH2 was used for TCR clustering by CDR3 similarity, and generation probabilities were calculated by OLGA. GLIPH2 clusters were kept only if they contained at least four unique TCR clonotypes found in at least three individuals. TCRdb trimmed public reads at Q25 via fastp, called clones via MiXCR and kept in-frame beta chains. Rows are combined by CDR3 protein, so each entry shows the most common genes and DNA. TCRdb, not the original authors, processed these V and J calls. A total of about 15,000 distinct CDR3 sequences appear in this sample, roughly 29% of them only once. The ten most abundant clones make up approximately 1.1% of the sample.

Study-wide findings and limitations: Blood samples from mildly ill patients during symptoms and early samples from severe cases were scarce. The cohort was judged too small for assessing how HLA contributes to COVID-19 susceptibility or severity. Prospective validation of the reported TCR clusters was stated to be required before clinical use. TRBV/TRBJ gene usage was reported as strongly skewed in patients with COVID-19. The recovered cohort had approximately 2,500 exclusive TCR clusters, including around 30 low-pGen clusters. Specific T cell subsets (CD4+/Treg/CD8+) and sorted SARS-CoV-2-responsive or tetramer+ T cells had not yet been sequenced, and these experiments were ongoing. During active COVID-19 the TRB repertoires were highly clonal, but at recovery diversity and richness rose above the levels seen in healthy donors.

TRB repertoires were amplified using about 230-500 ng of genomic DNA isolated from blood. As to this clonotype: There is no known antigen for this receptor. Per-base quality was not reported, and no clone a single base away is much larger than it.

V is shortened by 4 bases, J by 0 bases, and the region joining them spans 16 bases. From cysteine to phenylalanine, the CDR3 is 16 amino acids long. Of all the DNA, just the CDR3 is kept, 48 bases in frame from base 1. The CDR1 and CDR2 encoded by the germline V gene are SGHRS and YFSETQ. This clonotype was obtained from a human donor who had recovered from COVID-19. Material: blood. The chain was built from TRBV5-1 and TRBJ1-2; the best D guess is TRBD1, with 5 bases matching. At the DNA level, the sequence is TGCGCCAGCAGCCCCAACGCCCGAGGGGCTAACTATGGCTACACCTTC. Its protein reads: CASSPNARGANYGYTF. With the rest looked up from the reference TRBV5-1 and TRBJ1-2 genes rather than sequenced, the full variable domain is KAGVTQTPRYLIKTRGQQVTLSCSPISGHRSVSWYQQTPGQGLQFLFEYFSETQRNKGNFPGRFSGRQFSNSRSEMNVSTLELGDSALYLCASSPNARGANYGYTFGSGTRLTVV.